The source of this TCR beta chain is a study of vaccination effects on CD4 cells after COVID-19. Study in general: Expansion with viral peptide pools was applied to antigen-specific CD4+ T cells by the ViraFEST assay prior to sequencing.

With approximately ten days of culture completed, CD4+ T cells were isolated. This clone was seen only a few times. The target antigen is unknown. With 1 base clipped from V and 6 bases from J, the junction kept 7 bases outside the gene matches. Germline CDR1 reads SGHRS; CDR2 reads YFSETQ. The CDR3 is 15 residues long. Profiling relied on immunoSEQ multiplex PCR, and the TCRdb table lists in-frame clones only, not all of them. The sample has 45,000 to 75,000 clones, over 65% seen once; the top ten hold around 3.3%. The receptor comes from a human donor who received a COVID-19 vaccine. V usage is TRBV5-1 and J usage is TRBJ1-2, with TRBD1 matching over 9 bases. This specimen was CD4+ T cells from PBMCs cultured without peptide, taken before COVID-19 vaccination. The CDR3 DNA follows: TGCGCCAGCAGCTTGAGGACAGGGGAGGTGAATGGCTACACCTTC. It codes for CASSLRTGEVNGYTF.